This TCR beta chain originates from a study of PD-L1 blockade in urothelial cancer. The overall study: Between 0 and 3 chemotherapy regimens preceded treatment for each patient. Study findings and constraints: Enhanced expansion of tumor-associated blood clones at 3 weeks characterized durable-benefit patients.

Time point reported: pretreatment peripheral blood. The CDR3 has 15 amino acids. Germline V gene lookup returns CDR1 SEHNR and CDR2 FQNEAQ (reference sequence). V was shortened by 4 bases and J by 3 bases, with 13 bases between the two germline ends. Each PCR reaction had synthetic TCR analog templates spiked into it. The data were produced by immunoSEQ multiplex PCR, yet TCRdb's version contains in-frame clones alone and is incomplete. Of some 50,000 clones listed, around nine tenths were seen once; the top ten hold approximately 15%. Note on this clone: Its target is unknown.

The V and J genes are TRBV7-9 and TRBJ2-1, with D possibly TRBD2 on 5 matching bases. Here the sequenced sample was PBMCs, taken around atezolizumab (anti-PD-L1) treatment. The TCR originated in a woman in her sixties or seventies with urothelial cancer. Here the CDR3 reads CASSYSAADYNEQFF. The CDR3 DNA is TGTGCCAGCAGCTATAGCGCTGCTGACTACAATGAGCAGTTCTTC.